This T cell receptor beta chain originates from a study of T cells in Graves' hyperthyroidism and ophthalmopathy. Notes on the study in general: Expanded thyroid clonotypes (above 0.001) were mostly also found in blood.

V lost 11 bases to trimming and J lost 2 bases, with 14 bases between them. The germline gives CDR1 SNHLY, CDR2 FYNNEI. The CDR3 runs to 13 residues. Researchers took RNA transcripts and amplified the TCR beta CDR3 regions from them. Primed by the HTBI set, a first-round RT-PCR was run on the TCR CDR3. TCRdb re-derived calls from the multiplex PCR reads in MiXCR, one entry per CDR3 protein. The repertoire consists of hundreds of thousands of distinct CDR3 sequences, with around 15% occurring once and the leading ten covering 3% to 4.5%. This clonotype was picked up many times. Its specificity is not known.

This chain uses TRBV2 with TRBJ2-3; D is perhaps TRBD1 or TRBD2 (5 bases each). Sequences were obtained from blood. The sequence was obtained from a woman under 40 with Graves' hyperthyroidism. The CDR3 bases are TGTGCCGGTTGGGACCGCACCACAGATACGCAGTATTTT. As protein: CAGWDRTTDTQYF.